Listed here are 25 T cell receptor beta chains from one sample, sequenced in a study of shared clonotypes between healthy human individuals. TCRdb's table, derived via immunoSEQ multiplex PCR, lists solely in-frame clones and lacks some. The data contain 75,000 to 100,000 clones, roughly 45% of them singletons. Sequenced: PBMCs. These receptors were obtained from a woman between 40 and 55 years old in good health. Some clones in this sample may be carry-over from other donors' samples.

The chain combines TRBV7-2 with TRBJ2-7; 7 bases line up with TRBD2. Germline CDR1 is SGHTA and CDR2 is FQGNSA. This CDR3 has 14 residues. V lost 2 bases and J lost 6; bases outside the gene matches: 7. CDR3 nucleotides: TGTGCCAGCAGCTTAAGGCGGGAGCGATTCGAGCAGTACTTC. Protein product: CASSLRRERFEQYF.

The rearrangement joins TRBV4-3 to TRBJ2-2; possibly TRBD1 or TRBD2 for D (5 bases each). The CDR3 contains 15 residues. Germline loops: CDR1 LGHNA, CDR2 YSLEER. The V and J ends lost 2 bases and 3 bases respectively, with 10 bases between them. The CDR3, as DNA: TGCGCCAGCAGCCAAAGCCGGGGCCACACCGGGGAGCTGTTTTTT. Translated: CASSQSRGHTGELFF.

This clone appeared once. The V and J genes are TRBV30 and TRBJ1-4, with unresolved D. CDR1 GTSNPN and CDR2 SVGIG come from the germline V gene (reference sequence). Between the trimmed V and J ends, which lost 2 bases and 7 bases, there was a span of 11 bases. This CDR3 comprises 13 residues. The CDR3 DNA follows: TGTGCCTGGAGTCCGGCGGTGGGTGAAAAACTGTTTTTT. Translation: CAWSPAVGEKLFF. The full variable domain, rest sourced from reference TRBV30 and TRBJ1-4, is SQTIHQWPATLVQPVGSPLSLECTVEGTSNPNLYWYRQAAGRGLQLLFYSVGIGQISSEVPQNLSASRPQDRQFILSSKKLLLSDSGFYLCAWSPAVGEKLFFGSGTQLSVL.

This clone was counted between two and nine times. The rearrangement links TRBV2 to TRBJ2-5; 7 nucleotides align to TRBD1. The length of the CDR3 is 12 residues. The ends lost 10 bases at V and 2 bases at J; junction bases unmatched: 4. The V gene's germline CDR1 is SNHLY and CDR2 FYNNEI. The CDR3 is CANRDRQETQYF. CDR3 nucleotides: TGTGCCAACCGGGACAGACAAGAGACCCAGTACTTC.

CDR3 protein: CASSLSPRGTSFYEQYF. The CDR3 nucleotides are TGTGCCAGCAGTTTATCCCCCAGGGGGACATCTTTCTACGAGCAGTACTTC. The V and J genes are TRBV27 and TRBJ2-7, with 7 bases lining up with TRBD1. The junction had 11 bases not matched to a gene; V was cut back by 0 bases and J by 3 bases. The CDR3 totals 17 residues. Per the germline V gene, CDR1 is MNHEY and CDR2 is SMNVEV (reference sequence).

Ten or more counts support this clone. The chain employs TRBV5-1 and TRBJ2-7, with D possibly matching TRBD2 (5 bases). Trimming took off 4 bases at V and 4 bases at J, with 21 bases between the two ends. CDR1 and CDR2 (germline): SGHRS, YFSETQ. This CDR3 has 16 amino acids. The CDR3 protein is CASSVLAGPARYEQYF. CDR3 coding DNA: TGCGCCAGCAGCGTTCTAGCCGGACCTGCGAGATACGAGCAGTACTTC.

This clone was detected only a few times. This chain joins TRBV29-1 and TRBJ1-4, with D unclear. V lost 7 bases and J 8 bases, leaving 11 bases between the germline ends. The germline V gene encodes CDR1 SQVTM and CDR2 ANQGSEA. This CDR3 region has 11 residues. The CDR3 region has the DNA TGCAGCGCTGTCTCGCTAGAAAAACTGTTTTTT. It encodes CSAVSLEKLFF.

V is TRBV5-4 and J is TRBJ1-2, with a weak D call TRBD1 (6 bases). The germline V gene encodes CDR1 SGHNT and CDR2 YYREEE (reference sequence). This CDR3 has 16 residues. Trimming stripped 3 bases from V and 1 base from J, with 16 bases between. This CDR3 reads CASSSHADRSNYGYTF. CDR3 nucleotide sequence: TGTGCCAGCAGCTCCCACGCGGACAGAAGTAACTATGGCTACACCTTC.

In its sample, this clone was seen a few times. The chain combines TRBV4-1 with TRBJ2-2; 10 nucleotides align to TRBD1. This CDR3 has 19 residues. V lost 2 bases, J lost 3 bases, and 12 bases stayed unmatched. Looked up from germline, CDR1 is MGHRA and CDR2 is YSYEKL. The CDR3 DNA sequence: TGCGCCAGCAGCCAATCCGGGACAGGGGTTTTCTTTGACACCGGGGAGCTGTTTTTT. This encodes CASSQSGTGVFFDTGELFF.

The CDR3 loop reads CAISEGTGNNSPLHF. The DNA for the CDR3 is TGTGCCATCAGTGAAGGGACAGGGAATAATTCACCCCTCCACTTT. V usage is TRBV10-3 and J usage is TRBJ1-6; TRBD1 matches 9 bases. The V and J ends lost 3 bases and 5 bases, in that order; junction bases with no gene match: 2. The CDR3 has 15 residues. The germline CDR1 and CDR2 sequences are ENHRY and SYGVKD.

The chain joins TRBV7-2 to TRBJ2-5; maybe TRBD2 (5 bases). From germline, CDR1 is SGHTA and CDR2 FQGNSA. V lost 2 bases, J lost 7 bases, and 20 bases lay in between. This CDR3 spans 16 amino acids. CDR3 protein: CASSLSAAGGFGTQYF. In DNA, the CDR3 is TGTGCCAGCAGCTTATCCGCTGCGGGTGGGTTTGGGACCCAGTACTTC.

The chain is built from TRBV10-3 and TRBJ1-5, with a weak D call TRBD1 (5 bases). This CDR3 spans 15 amino acids. Germline values: CDR1 ENHRY, CDR2 SYGVKD. V lost 1 base, J lost 4 bases, and 11 bases lay in between. CDR3 coding DNA: TGTGCCATCAGTGAGTATGGGGGGGAGAATCAGCCCCAGCATTTT. This sequence encodes CAISEYGGENQPQHF.

This clone was detected a few times. This sequence joins TRBV7-2 and TRBJ2-7; 7 nucleotides align to TRBD1. This CDR3 comprises 15 residues. CDR1 is SGHTA, CDR2 FQGNSA, per germline. After removal of 4 bases from V and 1 base from J, the junction contained 7 bases not matched to a gene. The CDR3 DNA reads TGTGCCAGCAGCTCAGACAGGGTCCTATCCTACGAGCAGTACTTC. Translated: CASSSDRVLSYEQYF. The full variable domain, completed using reference TRBV7-2 and TRBJ2-7, is GAGVSQSPSNKVTEKGKDVELRCDPISGHTALYWYRQSLGQGLEFLIYFQGNSAPDKSGLPSDRFSAERTGGSVSTLTIQRTQQEDSAVYLCASSSDRVLSYEQYFGPGTRLTVT.

This chain connects TRBV4-1 to TRBJ1-2; D gene uncertain. Germline V gene data show CDR1 as MGHRA and CDR2 as YSYEKL. V was trimmed by 1 base and J by 4 bases, leaving 13 bases between them. This CDR3 has 15 amino acids. The CDR3 DNA reads as TGCGCCAGCAGCCAAGGCGCGGGCGGGCCCTATGGCTACACCTTC. This sequence encodes CASSQGAGGPYGYTF.

The chain combines TRBV11-1 with TRBJ1-2; D is unclear. Trimming removed 5 bases at V and 4 bases at J, with 14 bases between. CDR1 and CDR2 (germline): SGHAT, FQDESV (reference sequence). CDR3 length: 14 residues. In DNA, the CDR3 is TGTGCCAGCAGCCGAACTCGTCTGGGCTATGGCTACACCTTC. Translating gives CASSRTRLGYGYTF.

On this clone itself: This likely came from a read error, as a far larger clone is one base away. CDR3 DNA sequence: TGCGCCAGCAGCTTGGTGAGGAACTTCGGCTACGAGCAGTACTTC. Translated: CASSLVRNFGYEQYF. The chain couples TRBV5-1 to TRBJ2-7; D unresolved. The CDR3 consists of 15 residues. The ends were cut back, 0 bases at V and 3 bases at J, with 13 bases in the middle. Germline V gene sequence: CDR1 SGHRS, CDR2 YFSETQ.

This clone occurred many times. The CDR3 DNA is TGTGCCAGCAGCTTACGGATGGATAATTCACCCCTCCACTTT. It is translated as CASSLRMDNSPLHF. The chain recombines TRBV7-6 with TRBJ1-6; D is ambiguous. Trimming took 2 bases from V and 5 from J, leaving 7 bases between them. CDR3 length: 14 amino acids. Germline CDR1 is SGHVS and CDR2 is FNYEAQ.

The chain has TRBV27 and TRBJ2-1; 7 nucleotides match TRBD1. The CDR3 runs 12 residues. Per the germline V gene, CDR1 is MNHEY and CDR2 is SMNVEV (reference sequence). The junction had 7 bases not matched to a gene; V was cut back by 10 bases and J by 7 bases. The CDR3 here is CATCDRVNEQFF. CDR3 in DNA: TGTGCCACTTGCGACAGGGTAAATGAGCAGTTCTTC.

The sample holds one count of this clone. V gene TRBV2 combines with J gene TRBJ2-7, with D perhaps matching TRBD1 (5 bases). Germline-derived CDR1 and CDR2 are SNHLY and FYNNEI. The CDR3 contains 13 residues. V shed 5 bases and J shed 6 bases, with 14 bases lying between them. The CDR3 spells CASSRQPGIEQYF. CDR3 in DNA: TGTGCCAGCAGTCGACAACCAGGGATCGAGCAGTACTTC.

This clone was detected only a few times. This chain uses TRBV28 with TRBJ2-5, with 7 nucleotides matching TRBD2. Gene TRBJ2-7 matches the end of the DNA better, so the J call may be wrong. The CDR3 has 15 residues. CDR1 and CDR2 (germline): MDHEN, SYDVKM. CDR3 region: CASSLWGGSKDEQYF. DNA of the CDR3: TGTGCCAGCAGTTTATGGGGCGGGAGTAAAGACGAGCAGTACTTC.

J is TRBJ2-5 and V is TRBV7-3; possibly TRBD2 for D (6 bases). The J call may be mistaken, given a closer DNA end match to TRBJ2-7. The CDR3 spans 13 residues. The V gene's germline CDR1 is SGHTA and CDR2 FQGTGA. The CDR3 sequence: CASSLGTSHEQYF. The CDR3 nucleotides read TGTGCCAGCAGCTTAGGGACTTCCCACGAGCAGTACTTC.

This clone was observed many times. The CDR3 reads CASSSGTGGTEAFF. The CDR3, as DNA: TGCGCCAGCAGCTCAGGGACAGGGGGCACTGAAGCTTTCTTT. This chain joins TRBV5-1 and TRBJ1-1; TRBD1 aligns across 11 bases. In germline, CDR1 is SGHRS, CDR2 YFSETQ. Trimming removed 3 bases from V and 4 bases from J; junction bases left unmatched: 2. The CDR3 covers 14 residues. The full variable domain, rest sourced from reference TRBV5-1 and TRBJ1-1, is KAGVTQTPRYLIKTRGQQVTLSCSPISGHRSVSWYQQTPGQGLQFLFEYFSETQRNKGNFPGRFSGRQFSNSRSEMNVSTLELGDSALYLCASSSGTGGTEAFFGQGTRLTVV.

The J gene is TRBJ2-5, the V gene TRBV5-1; D unclear. With 1 base removed from V and 5 bases from J, the gap between germline ends came to 15 bases. This CDR3 has 15 amino acids. Germline V gene data show CDR1 as SGHRS and CDR2 as YFSETQ. Here the CDR3 reads CASSLFGQLRETQYF. DNA for the CDR3: TGCGCCAGCAGCTTGTTTGGTCAGTTAAGGGAGACCCAGTACTTC.

The V and J genes are TRBV6-6 and TRBJ2-7, with 14 nucleotides matching TRBD2. Germline assignment: CDR1 MNHNY and CDR2 SVGAGI (reference sequence). CDR3 size: 16 residues. The ends lost 10 bases at V and 4 bases at J; junction bases unmatched: 12. CDR3 loop: CATQGLAGAGGYEQYF. CDR3 DNA sequence: TGTGCCACACAGGGACTAGCGGGAGCGGGGGGATACGAGCAGTACTTC.

The chain is built from TRBV4-1 and TRBJ2-3; the D gene is possibly TRBD2 (7 bases). Germline CDR1 MGHRA, CDR2 YSYEKL. Trimming pared 1 base from V and 2 bases from J, leaving 19 bases between. The CDR3 sequence is 18 residues long. CDR3 nucleotide sequence: TGCGCCAGCAGCCAAGGTTCCCCGCGGGGGCCGAACACAGATACGCAGTATTTT. Amino acids: CASSQGSPRGPNTDTQYF.